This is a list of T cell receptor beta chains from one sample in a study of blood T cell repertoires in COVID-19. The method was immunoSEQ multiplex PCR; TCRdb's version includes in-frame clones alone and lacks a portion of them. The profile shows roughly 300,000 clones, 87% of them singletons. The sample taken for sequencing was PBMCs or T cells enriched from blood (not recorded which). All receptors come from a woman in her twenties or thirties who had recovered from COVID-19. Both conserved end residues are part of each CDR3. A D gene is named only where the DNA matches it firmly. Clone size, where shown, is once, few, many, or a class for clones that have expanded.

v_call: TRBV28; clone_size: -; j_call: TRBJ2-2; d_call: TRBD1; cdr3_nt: TGTGCCAGCAGTTTATGGGGGACAGAAATCGGATTGACCGGGGAGCTGTTTTTT; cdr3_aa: CASSLWGTEIGLTGELFF
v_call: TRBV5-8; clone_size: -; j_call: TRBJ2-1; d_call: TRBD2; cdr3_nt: TGTGCCAGCAGCCCGGGGATAGCGGGGGCTTACAATGAGCAGTTCTTC; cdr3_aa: CASSPGIAGAYNEQFF
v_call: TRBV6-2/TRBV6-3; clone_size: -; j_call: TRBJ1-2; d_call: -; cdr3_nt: TGTGCCAGCAGTTACTCGGGCATATCGGGCTACACCTTC; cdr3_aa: CASSYSGISGYTF
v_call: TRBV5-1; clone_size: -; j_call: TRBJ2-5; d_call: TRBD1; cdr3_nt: TGCGCCAGCAGCTCAGGGACAGGGGGCAGGGAGACCCAGTACTTC; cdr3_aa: CASSSGTGGRETQYF
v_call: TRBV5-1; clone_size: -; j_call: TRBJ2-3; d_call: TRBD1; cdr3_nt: TGCGCCAGCAGTGCAGGGGGCCCCACAGATACGCAGTATTTT; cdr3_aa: CASSAGGPTDTQYF
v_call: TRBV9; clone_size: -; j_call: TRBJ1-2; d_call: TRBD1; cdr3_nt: TGTGCCAGCAGCGCACTTGGGACAGGGGCTTTTGGCTACACCTTC; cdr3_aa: CASSALGTGAFGYTF
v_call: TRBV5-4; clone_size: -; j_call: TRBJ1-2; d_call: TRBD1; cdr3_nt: TGTGCCAGCAGCTTGGCGCAGGGGGCGGACTATGGCTACACCTTC; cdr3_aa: CASSLAQGADYGYTF
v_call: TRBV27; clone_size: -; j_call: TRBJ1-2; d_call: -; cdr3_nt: TGTGCCAGCAGTTTGGCAGGGGACTATGGCTACACCTTC; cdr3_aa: CASSLAGDYGYTF
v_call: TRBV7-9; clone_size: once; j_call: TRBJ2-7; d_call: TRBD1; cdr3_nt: TGTGCCAGCAGCTCAGGGGACAGGGGTACCTACGAGCAGTACTTC; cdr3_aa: CASSSGDRGTYEQYF
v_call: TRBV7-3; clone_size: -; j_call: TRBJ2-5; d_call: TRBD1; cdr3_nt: TGTGCCAGCAGCTTCACAGGGGTAGAGACCCAGTACTTC; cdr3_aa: CASSFTGVETQYF
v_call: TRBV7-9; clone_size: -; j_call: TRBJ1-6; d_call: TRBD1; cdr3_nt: TGTGCCAGCAGCCCGGGACAGGTGGGGTCACCCCTCCACTTT; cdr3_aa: CASSPGQVGSPLHF
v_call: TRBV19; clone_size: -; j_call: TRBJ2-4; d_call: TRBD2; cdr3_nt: TGTGCCAGTAGTAGTACTAGCGGGGCCAAAAACATTCAGTACTTC; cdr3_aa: CASSSTSGAKNIQYF
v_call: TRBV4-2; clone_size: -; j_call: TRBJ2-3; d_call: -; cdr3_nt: TGTGCCAGCAGCCAAGATAGTCAGGGTGCAGATACGCAGTATTTT; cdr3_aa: CASSQDSQGADTQYF
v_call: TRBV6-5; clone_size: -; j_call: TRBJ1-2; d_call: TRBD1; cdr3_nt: TGTGCCAGCAGTTACTCGTGGGACAGGGGGCGCGAGGGCTACACCTTC; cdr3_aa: CASSYSWDRGREGYTF
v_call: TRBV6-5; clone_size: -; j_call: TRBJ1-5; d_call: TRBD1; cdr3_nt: TGTGCCAGCAGGGGGACAGGGCAAGGGCAGCCCCAGCATTTT; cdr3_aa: CASRGTGQGQPQHF
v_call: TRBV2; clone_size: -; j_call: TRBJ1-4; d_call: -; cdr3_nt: TGTGCCAGCAGTGCACGGGATGAAAAACTGTTTTTT; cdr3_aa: CASSARDEKLFF
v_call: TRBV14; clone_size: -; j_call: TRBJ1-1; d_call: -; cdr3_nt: TGTGCCAGCAGCCCCAGGGGAGGGCGGGCGAACACTGAAGCTTTCTTT; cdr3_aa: CASSPRGGRANTEAFF
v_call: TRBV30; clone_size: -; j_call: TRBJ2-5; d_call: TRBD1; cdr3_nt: TGTGCCTGGGAAGGACAGGGGAAAGAGACCCAGTACTTC; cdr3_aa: CAWEGQGKETQYF
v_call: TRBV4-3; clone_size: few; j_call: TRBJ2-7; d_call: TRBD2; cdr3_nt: TGCGCCAGCAGCCTCGCTAGCGGACCCTACGAGCAGTACTTC; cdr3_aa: CASSLASGPYEQYF
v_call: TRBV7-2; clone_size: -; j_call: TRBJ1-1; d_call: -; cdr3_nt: TGTGCCAGCAGCTATAGCCAGAGGAACACTGAAGCTTTCTTT; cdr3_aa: CASSYSQRNTEAFF
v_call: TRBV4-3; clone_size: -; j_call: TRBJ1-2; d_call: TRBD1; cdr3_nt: TGCGCCAGCACCTTAGACCGGGACAGCTTCTATGGCTACACCTTC; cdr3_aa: CASTLDRDSFYGYTF
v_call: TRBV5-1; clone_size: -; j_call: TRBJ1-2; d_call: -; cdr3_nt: TGCGCCAGCAGCTCCCCAGGGTTAATTGGCTACACCTTC; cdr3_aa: CASSSPGLIGYTF
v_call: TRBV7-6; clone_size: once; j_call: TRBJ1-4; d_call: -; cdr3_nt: TGTGCCAGCAGCTTAGGCCAGGGTTTTGAAAAACTGTTTTTT; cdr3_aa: CASSLGQGFEKLFF
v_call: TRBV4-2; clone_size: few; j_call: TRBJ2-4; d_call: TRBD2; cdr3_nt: TGTGCCAGCAGCCAAGAAGGGGGTAGCGGGGGTGCCATTCAGTACTTC; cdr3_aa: CASSQEGGSGGAIQYF
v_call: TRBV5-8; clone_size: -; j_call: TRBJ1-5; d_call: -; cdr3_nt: TGTGCCAGCAGCCCGGGAGGGGGAATCGACCAGCCCCAGCATTTT; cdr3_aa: CASSPGGGIDQPQHF
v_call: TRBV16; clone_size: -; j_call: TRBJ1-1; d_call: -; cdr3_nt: TGTGCCAGCAGCCAATCGGCCGGGACTGAAGCTTTCTTT; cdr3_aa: CASSQSAGTEAFF
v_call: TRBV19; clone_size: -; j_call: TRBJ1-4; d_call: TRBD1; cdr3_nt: TGTGCCAGTAGACCGGACAGGGACACTAATGAAAAACTGTTTTTT; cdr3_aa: CASRPDRDTNEKLFF
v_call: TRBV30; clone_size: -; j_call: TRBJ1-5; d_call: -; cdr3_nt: TGTGCCTGGAGTTATCAGGGAAATCAGCCCCAGCATTTT; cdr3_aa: CAWSYQGNQPQHF
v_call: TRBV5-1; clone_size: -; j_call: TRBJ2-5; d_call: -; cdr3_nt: TGCGCCAGCAGCTTGGGCCCCGGGGAGACCCAGTACTTC; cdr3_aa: CASSLGPGETQYF